This T cell receptor (beta chain) originates from a study of blood T cell repertoires in COVID-19 (dated by TCRdb to between 2020 and 2021). Turning to the overall study: The collaborator samples originated in the United States, Italy and Spain and spanned the acute and convalescent phases of COVID-19. The material from the prospective study consisted of cDNA or gDNA derived from T cells, B-cell-depleted T cells, or PBMCs. Subjects who had been exposed to COVID-19, were actively infected with it, or had recovered from it provided the deeply sampled blood TCRbeta repertoires that made up the dataset. The repertoires were released in a freely available public database intended as a resource for research on the immune response to SARS-CoV-2. Samples came from the ongoing ImmuneRACE study (first 160 participants) plus 1,254 subjects from 6 global collaborators. The sample metadata nearly always contained a de-identified subject ID, COVID-19 status, age in years and sex. Where HLA class I and class II types were available, the types were taken from metadata supplied by the sample provider, not from assay-based typing. What the research found in general, with its limitations: The amount of clinical and demographic metadata varied by source and participant and was provided uncurated.

Worth noting for this clone: The clone's antigen remains unknown. Nothing much larger sits one base from this clone, and base qualities are not available.

In the prospective study, participants were roughly 18 to 95 years old, resided in 25 or so geographic areas of the United States, and were enrolled through a virtual design. In the prospective study, cohorts were assigned on the basis of participant-reported clinical history obtained from a screening survey and a study questionnaire. ImmuneRACE Cohort 3 recovered participants were defined by two consecutive negative NP/OP PCR tests, healthcare professional clearance, or symptom resolution. Mobile phlebotomists in the prospective study collected whole blood, serum and a nasopharyngeal or oropharyngeal swab from every participant. Over a 2-month period, participants in the prospective study had the option of providing additional blood draws and questionnaires. Before DNA extraction, blood samples from the prospective study were shipped at room temperature or frozen. TCRbeta CDR3 regions were amplified from genomic DNA by means of the immunoSEQ Assay, a bias-controlled multiplex PCR. From the authors' description of their analysis: The number of nucleated cells in each sample was estimated from the amplification of reference gene primers within the assay. Sequence reads were collapsed and filtered to measure the absolute abundance of every unique TCRbeta CDR3 rearrangement. Productive Simpson clonality was computed per sample as the square root of Simpson's diversity index over productive rearrangements. Held by TCRdb, this immuneACCESS table contains in-frame sequences only and omits some clones. Under half of the omission traces to an unresolved V gene where checked; the cause of the rest is unknown. V, J and clone size derive from that table, while D and trimming were established from the DNA sequence. This sample has about 170,000 clones in its table, and roughly 82% of those were observed once. The ten largest make up over 12% of the sample.

This receptor was taken from a middle-aged man who had recovered from COVID-19. Sequenced: PBMCs or T cells enriched from blood (not recorded which).

The DNA sequence reads TGTGCCACCAGTGACCAACAGGGGTTACGGTTCTTC. It encodes CATSDQQGLRFF. Recombination joined TRBV24-1 with TRBJ2-1; TRBD1 aligns with 7 central bases. Trimming accounts for 4 bases at V and 15 bases at J, while the number of junction bases matched to no gene is 8. Counted from cysteine to phenylalanine, this CDR3 has 12 amino acids. CDR3 DNA only is kept here, 36 bases in frame from base 1. The germline V gene provides CDR1 KGHDR and CDR2 SFDVKD.